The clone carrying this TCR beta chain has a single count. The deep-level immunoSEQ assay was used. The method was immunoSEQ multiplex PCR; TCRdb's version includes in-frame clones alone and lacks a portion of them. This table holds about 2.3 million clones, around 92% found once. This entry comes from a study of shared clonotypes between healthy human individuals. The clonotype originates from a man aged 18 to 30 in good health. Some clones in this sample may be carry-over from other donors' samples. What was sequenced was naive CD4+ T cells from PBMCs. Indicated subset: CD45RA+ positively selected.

The CDR3 is CASTRTSGSYEQYF. DNA of the CDR3: TGTGCCAGCACGCGGACTAGCGGGTCCTACGAGCAGTACTTC. This chain connects TRBV28 to TRBJ2-7; TRBD2 matches 11 bases. Losses at the gene ends were 7 bases for V and 1 base for J; bases not matched to a gene: 3. Looked up from germline, CDR1 is MDHEN and CDR2 is SYDVKM. The CDR3 extends over 14 amino acids.